Listed below are T cell receptor beta chains from one sample, sequenced in a study of shared clonotypes between healthy human individuals. This table comes from immunoSEQ multiplex PCR, and its TCRdb copy is limited to in-frame clones, with some not included. The table includes millions of clones, 85% to 95% detected once. Material for sequencing was naive CD4+ T cells from PBMCs. The receptors come from a man in his late teens or twenties in good health. Some clones in this sample may be carry-over from other donors' samples. CDR3s include the opening cysteine and the closing phenylalanine or tryptophan. D genes are given only for firm matches. Clone size is not always given. Where it is, it says once, few, many or a class for expanded clones.

D gene	clone size	V gene	J gene	CDR3 DNA	CDR3 protein
TRBD1	NA	TRBV7-6	TRBJ2-3	TGTGCCAGCAGCTCCCGGGACAGGGGAGATACGCAGTATTTT	CASSSRDRGDTQYF
TRBD2	NA	TRBV9	TRBJ2-7	TGTGCCAGGGGGGCCCGGACTAGCGGGGATTACGAGCAGTACTTC	CARGARTSGDYEQYF
TRBD1	NA	TRBV7-9	TRBJ2-7	TGTGCCAGCAGCTTAGGGGACAGTTCCTACGAGCAGTACTTC	CASSLGDSSYEQYF
NA	NA	TRBV2	TRBJ1-5	TGTGCCAGCGCGGAGAGGGGGGCGGGCCAGCCCCAGCATTTT	CASAERGAGQPQHF
TRBD1	NA	TRBV29-1	TRBJ1-2	TGCAGCGTTGATATTCGACAGGGGGACTATGGCTACACCTTC	CSVDIRQGDYGYTF
NA	NA	TRBV28	TRBJ2-1	TGTGCCAGCAGCACCTACTGGGACCCTACCTACAATGAGCAGTTCTTC	CASSTYWDPTYNEQFF
TRBD2	once	TRBV11-2	TRBJ2-1	TGTGCCAGCAGGGACCTAGCGGGAGTGTTCAATGAGCAGTTCTTC	CASRDLAGVFNEQFF
TRBD1	NA	TRBV18	TRBJ2-7	TGTGCCAGCTCGGGCGAGGGGGCGTTCTCCTACGAGCAGTACTTC	CASSGEGAFSYEQYF
NA	once	TRBV28	TRBJ2-3	TGTGCCAGCCGGGACCATTCAGATACGCAGTATTTT	CASRDHSDTQYF
NA	NA	TRBV7-8	TRBJ2-5	TGTGCCAGCAGCTTGGAAGGGACGGCGGGGACCCAGTACTTC	CASSLEGTAGTQYF
NA	once	TRBV7-3	TRBJ2-7	TGTGCCAGCAGTATCGCCCGGGACTACGAGCAGTACTTC	CASSIARDYEQYF
NA	NA	TRBV14	TRBJ1-1	TGTGCCAGCAGCCAGTTGGGGCGAACTGAAGCTTTCTTT	CASSQLGRTEAFF
NA	once	TRBV28	TRBJ1-2	TGTGCCAGCAACGCAATTTTATTGCAGCCCAGGGATGGCTACACCTTC	CASNAILLQPRDGYTF
TRBD2	NA	TRBV5-1	TRBJ2-1	TGCGCCAGCAGCTTGGCCAGCGGGAATGGCAATGAGCAGTTCTTC	CASSLASGNGNEQFF
NA	NA	TRBV25-1	TRBJ2-1	TGTGCCAGCAGTGAATACGGTCAGGGTTACAATGAGCAGTTCTTC	CASSEYGQGYNEQFF
NA	NA	TRBV5-1	TRBJ2-7	TGCGCCAGCAGAGTAGGAGGGGGCAACTACGAGCAGTACTTC	CASRVGGGNYEQYF
NA	NA	TRBV6-1	TRBJ2-7	TGTGCCAGCAGTGAAGCGCGGCAGATCCTAAGCGAGCAGTACTTC	CASSEARQILSEQYF
NA	NA	TRBV5-1	TRBJ2-7	TGCGCCAGCAGCCCGGGATATACAGCATTAGGCTACGAGCAGTACTTC	CASSPGYTALGYEQYF
NA	NA	TRBV2	TRBJ2-2	TGTGCCAGCAGCCAATTCAAAGTCACCGGGGAGCTGTTTTTT	CASSQFKVTGELFF
TRBD1	NA	TRBV7-9	TRBJ2-1	TGTGCCAGCAGCCCCCGGGACAGGGTTTACAATGAGCAGTTCTTC	CASSPRDRVYNEQFF
NA	NA	TRBV7-9	TRBJ2-1	TGTGCCAGCAGCCCCCGTAACAATGAGCAGTTCTTC	CASSPRNNEQFF
NA	once	TRBV30	TRBJ2-1	TGTGCCTGGAGTCCCCTCAGGGGCCGGTCCTACAATGAGCAGTTCTTC	CAWSPLRGRSYNEQFF
TRBD2	once	TRBV29-1	TRBJ2-3	TGCAGCGGCGTGGGAGGGATCTCAGATACGCAGTATTTT	CSGVGGISDTQYF
TRBD1	NA	TRBV9	TRBJ2-7	TGTGCCAGCAGCCGATCCGGGCCAGGACAGGGGAGCTTAAACGAGCAGTACTTC	CASSRSGPGQGSLNEQYF
NA	NA	TRBV7-2	TRBJ1-2	TGTGCCAGCAGCTTAAGCGGTTCGCGGAGCCCTGACGGCTACACCTTC	CASSLSGSRSPDGYTF
TRBD1	NA	TRBV7-2	TRBJ2-7	TGTGCCAGCAGCCGTAGGGGGACAGGGAGTATCTCCTACGAGCAGTACTTC	CASSRRGTGSISYEQYF
TRBD2	NA	TRBV7-2	TRBJ2-1	TGTGCCAGCAGCCAAGGACTAGCCTACAATGAGCAGTTCTTC	CASSQGLAYNEQFF
TRBD1	NA	TRBV2	TRBJ1-2	TGTGCCAGCCAACAATCCGGGACAGGGGCTGGCTACACCTTC	CASQQSGTGAGYTF
NA	NA	TRBV11-3	TRBJ2-2	TGTGCCAGCAGCTTAGATAGGAGAGGCGGGACCGGGGAGCTGTTTTTT	CASSLDRRGGTGELFF
TRBD1	NA	TRBV28	TRBJ1-1	TGTGCCAGCAGTCCCCAGGGGGCTATGAACACTGAAGCTTTCTTT	CASSPQGAMNTEAFF
TRBD1	NA	TRBV4-2	TRBJ2-1	TGTGCCAGCAGCCCCGAGGCCAGGGGGTACAATGAGCAGTTCTTC	CASSPEARGYNEQFF
NA	NA	TRBV18	TRBJ2-6	TGTGCCAGCTCACCGACAAGGGTAGCTGGGGCCAACGTCCTGACTTTC	CASSPTRVAGANVLTF
NA	NA	TRBV6-6	TRBJ2-7	TGTGCCAGCAGGGGTGGGGGCTACGAGCAGTACTTC	CASRGGGYEQYF
TRBD2	NA	TRBV14	TRBJ2-7	TGTGCCAGCAGCCAAGATTACGGACTAGCGGGAGACCACGAGCAGTACTTC	CASSQDYGLAGDHEQYF
NA	NA	TRBV28	TRBJ1-1	TGTGCCAGCAGTTTCTCTTCGTCCACTGAAGCTTTCTTT	CASSFSSSTEAFF
TRBD2	NA	TRBV7-2	TRBJ2-1	TGTGCCAGCAGCTCCCAGCGGGGATTTGAGCAGTTCTTC	CASSSQRGFEQFF
TRBD1	once	TRBV7-9	TRBJ1-1	TGTGCCAGCAGATGGACAGGGGGAATGAACACTGAAGCTTTCTTT	CASRWTGGMNTEAFF
TRBD1	NA	TRBV28	TRBJ1-2	TGTGCCAGCAGACCGTTAGGACAGGGAGAGAACTATGGCTACACCTTC	CASRPLGQGENYGYTF
NA	NA	TRBV6-6	TRBJ1-5	TGTGCCAGCACCGTCCCAGGGGAGGGTCAGCCCCAGCATTTT	CASTVPGEGQPQHF
NA	NA	TRBV18	TRBJ2-7	TGTGCCAGCTCACCACTCAAGGGGGATATCTCCGAGCAGTACTTC	CASSPLKGDISEQYF
NA	NA	TRBV11-1	TRBJ1-5	TGTGCCAGCAGCTTAGATCGGGATCAGCCCCAGCATTTT	CASSLDRDQPQHF
NA	once	TRBV5-4	TRBJ2-7	TGTGCCAGCAGCTTGGCCACAGGGTCCTACGAGCAGTACTTC	CASSLATGSYEQYF
TRBD2	NA	TRBV10-2	TRBJ2-5	TGCGCCAGCAGTGACCTCGAGGCGGGAGGAGGTGAGACCCAGTACTTC	CASSDLEAGGGETQYF
NA	NA	TRBV7-2	TRBJ2-1	TGTGCCAGCAGCTCAACAGGTTCACGACACAGCGGTGAGCAGTTCTTC	CASSSTGSRHSGEQFF
NA	NA	TRBV4-3	TRBJ2-7	TGCGCCAGTAGTCCGAGCCCGTGGGACGAGCAGTACTTC	CASSPSPWDEQYF
TRBD1	NA	TRBV5-4	TRBJ2-3	TGTGCCAGCAGCAGGGGGCTGCCTCTCACAGATACGCAGTATTTT	CASSRGLPLTDTQYF
TRBD2	NA	TRBV18	TRBJ2-7	TGTGCCAGCTCACGAGCGGGAGGATCGTACGAGCAGTACTTC	CASSRAGGSYEQYF
TRBD1	once	TRBV5-1	TRBJ2-2	TGCGCCAGCAGACAACCGGGACAGCAAACCGGGGAGCTGTTTTTT	CASRQPGQQTGELFF
NA	NA	TRBV14	TRBJ2-2	TGTGCCAGCAGCCTTCGGGGCCCAACGAACACCGGGGAGCTGTTTTTT	CASSLRGPTNTGELFF
NA	NA	TRBV5-1	TRBJ2-7	TGCGCCAGCAGCTTGGACCCTTTGGGCATTGACGGGCAGTACTTC	CASSLDPLGIDGQYF
TRBD2	NA	TRBV10-3	TRBJ2-5	TGTGCCATCAGTGAGCGCGGGGGAGAGGGAGAGACCCAGTACTTC	CAISERGGEGETQYF
TRBD2	NA	TRBV19	TRBJ2-7	TGTGCCAGTAGTAGGGGGATAAGGGCTAGCGGCTCCTACGAGCAGTACTTC	CASSRGIRASGSYEQYF
TRBD1	NA	TRBV2	TRBJ2-1	TGTGCCAGCATTCCCAACAGGGGTGATGAGCAGTTCTTC	CASIPNRGDEQFF
TRBD2	NA	TRBV28	TRBJ2-7	TGTGCCAGCAGCCCCCTTACCGGGACTAGCGGGAGATTCAGGGTCTACGAGCAGTACTTC	CASSPLTGTSGRFRVYEQYF
TRBD2	NA	TRBV7-2	TRBJ2-5	TGTGCCAGCAGCTTAAGGACTAGCGGGATCCAAGAGACCCAGTACTTC	CASSLRTSGIQETQYF
NA	NA	TRBV28	TRBJ1-4	TGTGCCAGCAGTCCCGGGACGGGGTATGAAAAACTGTTTTTT	CASSPGTGYEKLFF
TRBD2	NA	TRBV19	TRBJ2-1	TGTGCCAGTAGTATAGGAAGTAGCGGGAGCAATGAGCAGTTCTTC	CASSIGSSGSNEQFF